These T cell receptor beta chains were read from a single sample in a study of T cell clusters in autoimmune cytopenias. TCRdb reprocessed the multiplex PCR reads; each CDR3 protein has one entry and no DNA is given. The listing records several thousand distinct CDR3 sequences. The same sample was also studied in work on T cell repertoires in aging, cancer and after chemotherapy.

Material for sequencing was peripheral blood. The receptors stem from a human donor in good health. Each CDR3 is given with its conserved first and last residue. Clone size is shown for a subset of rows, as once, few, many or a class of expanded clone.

cdr3_aa: CASSSQGNTIYF
clone_size: medium-sized
v_call: TRBV6-5
j_call: TRBJ1-3

cdr3_aa: CAWSRGQYQPQHF
clone_size: -
v_call: TRBV30
j_call: TRBJ1-5

cdr3_aa: CSVAPAATNTEAFF
clone_size: medium-sized
v_call: TRBV29-1
j_call: TRBJ1-1

cdr3_aa: CASSTGHRYEQYF
clone_size: medium-sized
v_call: TRBV19
j_call: TRBJ2-7

cdr3_aa: CASSISRASETQYF
clone_size: medium-sized
v_call: TRBV19
j_call: TRBJ2-5

cdr3_aa: CASSRGGMNTEAFF
clone_size: -
v_call: TRBV19
j_call: TRBJ1-1

cdr3_aa: CATSDGQANNSPLHF
clone_size: -
v_call: TRBV24-1
j_call: TRBJ1-6

cdr3_aa: CASSLGAYEQYF
clone_size: -
v_call: TRBV5-1
j_call: TRBJ2-7

cdr3_aa: CSGGDRGSEQYF
clone_size: -
v_call: TRBV29-1
j_call: TRBJ2-7

cdr3_aa: CATSRDPGAYEQYF
clone_size: medium-sized
v_call: TRBV15
j_call: TRBJ2-7

cdr3_aa: CASSPGLPQETQYF
clone_size: -
v_call: TRBV5-1
j_call: TRBJ2-5

cdr3_aa: CASSSGTGNEQFF
clone_size: -
v_call: TRBV6-5
j_call: TRBJ2-1

cdr3_aa: CASSVTSGGRGTQYF
clone_size: medium-sized
v_call: TRBV5-6
j_call: TRBJ2-5

cdr3_aa: CASSLTGVETQYF
clone_size: -
v_call: TRBV12-3/TRBV12-4
j_call: TRBJ2-5

cdr3_aa: CSAGQRDTQYF
clone_size: medium-sized
v_call: TRBV29-1
j_call: TRBJ2-3

cdr3_aa: CAWGDSYEQYF
clone_size: -
v_call: TRBV30
j_call: TRBJ2-7

cdr3_aa: CASSLGPQDTEAFF
clone_size: -
v_call: TRBV5-6
j_call: TRBJ1-1

cdr3_aa: CASSEGEGAHEQYF
clone_size: -
v_call: TRBV6-1
j_call: TRBJ2-7

cdr3_aa: CASSSTKPNTGELFF
clone_size: medium-sized
v_call: TRBV5-4
j_call: TRBJ2-2

cdr3_aa: CASSYGSGVTLTDTQYF
clone_size: medium-sized
v_call: TRBV6-5
j_call: TRBJ2-3

cdr3_aa: CATSRDKGNNSPLHF
clone_size: medium-sized
v_call: TRBV15
j_call: TRBJ1-6

cdr3_aa: CASSDRPGNQPQHF
clone_size: -
v_call: TRBV6-1
j_call: TRBJ1-5

cdr3_aa: CANWTGVGTEAFF
clone_size: -
v_call: TRBV6-1
j_call: TRBJ1-1

cdr3_aa: CAWRRGTGDLETQYF
clone_size: -
v_call: TRBV30
j_call: TRBJ2-5

cdr3_aa: CASSRSRDRVSGNTIYF
clone_size: -
v_call: TRBV19
j_call: TRBJ1-3

cdr3_aa: CASSPGQGVRPQHF
clone_size: -
v_call: TRBV18
j_call: TRBJ1-5

cdr3_aa: CAWSVQGNQPQHF
clone_size: -
v_call: TRBV30
j_call: TRBJ1-5

cdr3_aa: CASSSLGGSTDTQYF
clone_size: medium-sized
v_call: TRBV5-5
j_call: TRBJ2-3

cdr3_aa: CSVEGGQGVTNYGYTF
clone_size: medium-sized
v_call: TRBV29-1
j_call: TRBJ1-2

cdr3_aa: CASVVTAYTEAFF
clone_size: -
v_call: TRBV6-1
j_call: TRBJ1-1

cdr3_aa: CASSYRVGNTEAFF
clone_size: -
v_call: TRBV6-5
j_call: TRBJ1-1

cdr3_aa: CASSIGAASTDTQYF
clone_size: medium-sized
v_call: TRBV19
j_call: TRBJ2-3

cdr3_aa: CASGLALDSGANVLTF
clone_size: -
v_call: TRBV5-6
j_call: TRBJ2-6

cdr3_aa: CASSEEWATEAFF
clone_size: -
v_call: TRBV6-1
j_call: TRBJ1-1

cdr3_aa: CASTRQTTDTQYF
clone_size: -
v_call: TRBV5-4
j_call: TRBJ2-3

cdr3_aa: CASSNFGELFF
clone_size: large
v_call: TRBV27
j_call: TRBJ2-2

cdr3_aa: CSVALWANPYNEQFF
clone_size: medium-sized
v_call: TRBV29-1
j_call: TRBJ2-1

cdr3_aa: CASSLGVIQYF
clone_size: -
v_call: TRBV6-1
j_call: TRBJ2-4

cdr3_aa: CASSLLGGADTQYF
clone_size: -
v_call: TRBV12-3/TRBV12-4
j_call: TRBJ2-3

cdr3_aa: CASRREPTYEQYF
clone_size: -
v_call: TRBV15
j_call: TRBJ2-7

cdr3_aa: CASSRDRGHAFF
clone_size: -
v_call: TRBV12-3/TRBV12-4
j_call: TRBJ1-1

cdr3_aa: CASRAELTNEKLFF
clone_size: medium-sized
v_call: TRBV19
j_call: TRBJ1-4

cdr3_aa: CASSTHRDQGSPLHF
clone_size: -
v_call: TRBV6-1
j_call: TRBJ1-6

cdr3_aa: CASRPEALAGVFYEQYF
clone_size: -
v_call: TRBV6-5
j_call: TRBJ2-7

cdr3_aa: CASSPPGRGEQFF
clone_size: -
v_call: TRBV18
j_call: TRBJ2-1

cdr3_aa: CASSPGQNTGELFF
clone_size: -
v_call: TRBV7-9
j_call: TRBJ2-2

cdr3_aa: CASTNPGRGGKNGYTF
clone_size: -
v_call: TRBV6-5
j_call: TRBJ1-2

cdr3_aa: CASSLVSGTSGNTIYF
clone_size: -
v_call: TRBV7-9
j_call: TRBJ1-3

cdr3_aa: CASSPLRGTSGNTGELFF
clone_size: -
v_call: TRBV18
j_call: TRBJ2-2

cdr3_aa: CASSAGGLYNEQFF
clone_size: -
v_call: TRBV6-1
j_call: TRBJ2-1

cdr3_aa: CASSTGVSTDTQYF
clone_size: -
v_call: TRBV13
j_call: TRBJ2-3